The present entry profiles one T cell receptor beta chain with its context. This specimen comes from a study of T-cell memory formation after mild COVID-19. TCRdb passed the 5' RACE reads through MiXCR, listing each CDR3 protein once. The table has 450,000 to 650,000 distinct CDR3 sequences, about 20% seen once; the top ten hold around 13%. This TCR was sampled from an adult woman who had mild COVID-19 (a few samples of this study predate the infection). Cell type and time point are not known. Sequencing was carried out using PBMCs or a T cell subset sorted from them (not recorded which).

Here the CDR3 DNA reads TGCGCCAGCAGCTTGGGGCCGACGACTAGCGGGAGGAAGTATGAGCAGTTCTTC. Protein product: CASSLGPTTSGRKYEQFF. The chain couples TRBV5-1 to TRBJ2-1, with 13 bases identical to TRBD2. J was trimmed by 8 bases and V by 0 bases; bases with no gene match: 11. CDR1 is SGHRS and CDR2 is YFSETQ in the germline V gene. This CDR3 comprises 18 residues.